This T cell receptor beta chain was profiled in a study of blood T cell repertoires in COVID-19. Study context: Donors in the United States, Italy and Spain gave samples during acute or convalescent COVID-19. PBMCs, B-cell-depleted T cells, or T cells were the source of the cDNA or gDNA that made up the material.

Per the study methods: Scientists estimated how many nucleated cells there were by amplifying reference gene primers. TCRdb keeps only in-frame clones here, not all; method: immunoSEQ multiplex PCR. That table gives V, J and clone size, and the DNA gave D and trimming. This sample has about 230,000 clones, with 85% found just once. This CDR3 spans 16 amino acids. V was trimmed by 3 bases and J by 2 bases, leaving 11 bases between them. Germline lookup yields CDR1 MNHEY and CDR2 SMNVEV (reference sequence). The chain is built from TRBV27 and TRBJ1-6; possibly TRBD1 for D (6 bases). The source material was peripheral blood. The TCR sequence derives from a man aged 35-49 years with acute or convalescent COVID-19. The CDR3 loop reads CASSFRGVPYNSPLHF. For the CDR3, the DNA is TGTGCCAGCAGTTTCAGGGGTGTGCCCTATAATTCACCCCTCCACTTT.